This entry concerns a single T cell receptor beta chain. The data were produced by immunoSEQ multiplex PCR, yet TCRdb's version contains in-frame clones alone and is incomplete. The table records nearly 200,000 clones, around 93% of them present only once. The CDR3 runs to 14 residues. V lost 5 bases and J lost 2; bases outside the gene matches: 4. From germline, CDR1 is GTSNPN and CDR2 SVGIG (reference sequence). These data are taken from a study of control samples from healthy donors and cancer patients. Sequenced material: blood. V usage is TRBV30 and J usage is TRBJ1-4; TRBD1 matches 8 bases. The receptor comes from a man in his thirties or forties in good health. CDR3 loop: CAWGQGTTNEKLFF. In DNA form, the CDR3 reads TGTGCCTGGGGACAGGGAACGACTAATGAAAAACTGTTTTTT.